This T cell receptor beta chain was obtained from a study of T cells in Graves' hyperthyroidism and ophthalmopathy. This clonotype has just a few counts. Germline lookup yields CDR1 LGHDT and CDR2 YNNKEL (reference sequence). Trimming stripped 0 bases from V and 4 bases from J, with 15 bases between. The CDR3 has 17 amino acids. Researchers took RNA transcripts and amplified the TCR beta CDR3 regions from them. The HTBI set primed first-round TCR CDR3 RT-PCR. TCRdb re-analysed the multiplex PCR reads in MiXCR, keeping a single row per CDR3 protein. In the table there are 470,000 or so distinct CDR3 sequences, less than 25% of which are singletons.

The specimen was blood. J is TRBJ2-2 and V is TRBV3-1; a weak D match, TRBD1 (7 bases). The receptor was derived from a man between 18 and 35 years old with Graves' hyperthyroidism. The CDR3 here is CASSQERGRGATGELFF. The CDR3, as DNA: TGTGCCAGCAGCCAAGAACGTGGCAGGGGGGCCACCGGGGAGCTGTTTTTT.